Listed below are T cell receptor beta chains from one sample, sequenced in a study of PD-1 blockade in mismatch repair-deficient tumors. This table comes from immunoSEQ multiplex PCR, and its TCRdb copy is limited to in-frame clones, with some not included. The sample carries roughly 70,000 clones, around 73% recorded once. The sample consisted of peripheral blood, taken 2 weeks after starting pembrolizumab. The source is an adult with mismatch repair-deficient cancer. Each CDR3 is given with its conserved first and last residue. The D gene is left open where the match is weak. Size is stated for part of the rows, as once, few or many counts, or as a class when the clone is expanded.

abundance: .
j_gene: TRBJ2-1
d_gene: .
len: 16
v_gene: TRBV4-1
CDR3nt: TGCGCCAGCAGCCAAGATCGGGGCTTCTCCTACAATGAGCAGTTCTTC
CDR3aa: CASSQDRGFSYNEQFF

abundance: .
j_gene: TRBJ1-4
d_gene: .
len: 16
v_gene: TRBV21-1
CDR3nt: TGTGCCAGCAGCAAAGGGGGGACGGCTGTTAATGAAAAACTGTTTTTT
CDR3aa: CASSKGGTAVNEKLFF

abundance: once
j_gene: TRBJ2-5
d_gene: .
len: 13
v_gene: TRBV7-3
CDR3nt: TGTGCCAGCTATACAGGAAGGCAAGAGACCCAGTACTTC
CDR3aa: CASYTGRQETQYF

abundance: .
j_gene: TRBJ2-7
d_gene: .
len: 13
v_gene: TRBV29-1
CDR3nt: .
CDR3aa: CSVFGEGYYEQYF

abundance: once
j_gene: TRBJ2-1
d_gene: TRBD2
len: 15
v_gene: TRBV6-6
CDR3nt: TGTGCCAGCAGTTATGGCAGCGGGAGATACAATGAGCAGTTCTTC
CDR3aa: CASSYGSGRYNEQFF

abundance: .
j_gene: TRBJ1-3
d_gene: TRBD1
len: 19
v_gene: TRBV7-2
CDR3nt: TGTGCCAGCAGCTTAAAAGTTTCAGGGGGAGGTAATGCTGGAAACACCATATATTTT
CDR3aa: CASSLKVSGGGNAGNTIYF

abundance: .
j_gene: TRBJ1-1
d_gene: TRBD1
len: 14
v_gene: TRBV9
CDR3nt: TGTGCCAGCAGCACCGGGACAGGGAACACTGAAGCTTTCTTT
CDR3aa: CASSTGTGNTEAFF

abundance: .
j_gene: TRBJ1-1
d_gene: .
len: 13
v_gene: TRBV25-1
CDR3nt: TGTGCCAGCAGTATCTCAGGGGCGGGTGAAGCTTTCTTT
CDR3aa: CASSISGAGEAFF

abundance: few
j_gene: TRBJ2-7
d_gene: .
len: 14
v_gene: TRBV4-1
CDR3nt: TGCGCCAGCAGCCGAGAACAGAGCTCCTACGAGCAGTACTTC
CDR3aa: CASSREQSSYEQYF

abundance: .
j_gene: TRBJ2-1
d_gene: .
len: 12
v_gene: TRBV19
CDR3nt: TGTGCCAGTAGTTGGGGTTACAATGAGCAGTTCTTC
CDR3aa: CASSWGYNEQFF

abundance: .
j_gene: TRBJ2-1
d_gene: TRBD2
len: 15
v_gene: TRBV7-9
CDR3nt: TGTGCCAGCAGCTTAACGGCGGGAGCAGGGAATGAGCAGTTCTTC
CDR3aa: CASSLTAGAGNEQFF

abundance: .
j_gene: TRBJ1-2
d_gene: .
len: 14
v_gene: TRBV19
CDR3nt: TGTGCCAGTAGTCTCCCCGACCGGGCCGGGGGCTACACCTTC
CDR3aa: CASSLPDRAGGYTF

abundance: few
j_gene: TRBJ1-2
d_gene: .
len: 11
v_gene: TRBV9
CDR3nt: TGTGCCAGCAGCATCAACTATGGCTACACCTTC
CDR3aa: CASSINYGYTF

abundance: .
j_gene: TRBJ2-7
d_gene: .
len: 14
v_gene: TRBV29-1
CDR3nt: TGCAGCGTTGGGGAGGGGGCGGTCTCCTACGAGCAGTACTTC
CDR3aa: CSVGEGAVSYEQYF

abundance: .
j_gene: TRBJ2-7
d_gene: TRBD1
len: 17
v_gene: TRBV11-1
CDR3nt: TGTGCCAGCAGCCCCAGACCCGGGACAGGGGGAAGTTACGAGCAGTACTTC
CDR3aa: CASSPRPGTGGSYEQYF

abundance: .
j_gene: TRBJ2-7
d_gene: .
len: 14
v_gene: TRBV19
CDR3nt: TGTGCCAGTAGTATAGCGGGACCGGGTAACGAGCAGTACTTC
CDR3aa: CASSIAGPGNEQYF

abundance: .
j_gene: TRBJ2-3
d_gene: TRBD2
len: 16
v_gene: TRBV11-1
CDR3nt: TGTGCCAGCAGCCACGGGACTAGCGGACACACAGATACGCAGTATTTT
CDR3aa: CASSHGTSGHTDTQYF

abundance: .
j_gene: TRBJ2-7
d_gene: .
len: 14
v_gene: TRBV6-6
CDR3nt: TGTGCCAGCAGCCAAAGACTAGAGTCCGATGAGCAGTACTTC
CDR3aa: CASSQRLESDEQYF

abundance: .
j_gene: TRBJ2-7
d_gene: .
len: 15
v_gene: TRBV5-4
CDR3nt: TGTGCCAGCAGCTTGGTGCAGGGGGGATCCTACGAGCAGTACTTC
CDR3aa: CASSLVQGGSYEQYF

abundance: .
j_gene: TRBJ1-3
d_gene: TRBD1
len: 15
v_gene: TRBV27
CDR3nt: TGTGCCAGCAGATCCGGACAGGGCGCTGGAAACACCATATATTTT
CDR3aa: CASRSGQGAGNTIYF

abundance: .
j_gene: TRBJ2-3
d_gene: TRBD2
len: 15
v_gene: TRBV7-9
CDR3nt: TGTGCCAGCAGCTTAGCACTAGCGGGATCAGATACGCAGTATTTT
CDR3aa: CASSLALAGSDTQYF

abundance: .
j_gene: TRBJ1-3
d_gene: .
len: 14
v_gene: TRBV6-5
CDR3nt: TGTGCCAGCAGGACAGGAGTCCCTGGAAACACCATATATTTT
CDR3aa: CASRTGVPGNTIYF

abundance: few
j_gene: TRBJ2-7
d_gene: TRBD2
len: 14
v_gene: TRBV7-8
CDR3nt: TGTGCCAGCAGCCGAGCCGGGACTAGCGACGAGCAGTACTTC
CDR3aa: CASSRAGTSDEQYF

abundance: .
j_gene: TRBJ1-1
d_gene: .
len: 14
v_gene: TRBV27
CDR3nt: TGTGCCAGCAGTGTAGAGAGGGGAAGCACTGAAGCTTTCTTT
CDR3aa: CASSVERGSTEAFF

abundance: .
j_gene: TRBJ2-3
d_gene: .
len: 17
v_gene: TRBV7-9
CDR3nt: TGTGCCAGCAGCCCGCAGGGACGAGCAGCTAGCACAGATACGCAGTATTTT
CDR3aa: CASSPQGRAASTDTQYF

abundance: .
j_gene: TRBJ2-5
d_gene: TRBD1
len: 15
v_gene: TRBV11-2
CDR3nt: TGTGCCAGCAGCCCCAAGACAGGGGGTAAAGAGACCCAGTACTTC
CDR3aa: CASSPKTGGKETQYF

abundance: once
j_gene: TRBJ2-2
d_gene: TRBD1
len: 15
v_gene: TRBV5-1
CDR3nt: TGCGCCAGCAGCGTACAGGGGCCGAACACCGGGGAGCTGTTTTTT
CDR3aa: CASSVQGPNTGELFF